These 2 T cell receptor beta chains share one sample of origin, sequenced in a study of T-cell memory formation after mild COVID-19. TCRdb re-derived calls from the 5' RACE reads in MiXCR, one entry per CDR3 protein. The sample includes around 310,000 distinct CDR3 sequences, roughly 15% seen only once; the top ten take approximately 20%. The sample consisted of PBMCs or a T cell subset sorted from them (not recorded which). All receptors derive from a man aged 18-30 years who had mild COVID-19 (a few samples of this study predate the infection). Cell type and time point are not known.

This clonotype showed up just a few times. This chain joins TRBV18 and TRBJ1-2; D is possibly TRBD1 (5 bases). Per the germline V gene, CDR1 is KGHSH and CDR2 is LQKENI. This CDR3 has 14 amino acids. With 2 bases removed from V and 4 bases from J, the gap between germline ends came to 11 bases. This chain's CDR3 is CASSPDAGSYGYTF. CDR3 coding DNA: TGTGCCAGCTCACCAGATGCAGGGAGCTATGGCTACACCTTC.

CDR3 amino acids: CASSQLDRGGNEQYF. The CDR3 DNA follows: TGCGCCAGCAGCCAACTCGACAGGGGCGGGAACGAGCAGTACTTC. The gene calls are TRBV4-1 and TRBJ2-7, with TRBD1 matching 8 bases. Per germline, CDR1 MGHRA and CDR2 YSYEKL. J gave up 5 bases and V 2 bases, and 8 bases lay outside the gene matches. CDR3 size: 15 residues.